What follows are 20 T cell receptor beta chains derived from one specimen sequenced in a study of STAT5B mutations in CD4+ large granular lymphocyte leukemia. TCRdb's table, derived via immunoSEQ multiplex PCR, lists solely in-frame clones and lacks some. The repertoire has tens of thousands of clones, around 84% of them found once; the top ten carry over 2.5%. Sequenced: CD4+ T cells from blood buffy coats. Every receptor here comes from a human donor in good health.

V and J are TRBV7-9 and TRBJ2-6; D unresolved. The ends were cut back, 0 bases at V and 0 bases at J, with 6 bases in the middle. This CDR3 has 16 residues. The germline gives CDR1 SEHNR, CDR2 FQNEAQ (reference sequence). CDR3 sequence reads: CASSLAGRSGANVLTF. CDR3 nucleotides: TGTGCCAGCAGCTTAGCGGGCCGCTCTGGGGCCAACGTCCTGACTTTC.

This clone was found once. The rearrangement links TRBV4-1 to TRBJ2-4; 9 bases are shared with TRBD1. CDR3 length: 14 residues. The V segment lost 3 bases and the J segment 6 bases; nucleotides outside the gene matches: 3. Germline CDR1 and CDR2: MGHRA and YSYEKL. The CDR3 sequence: CASSHPDRGNIQYF. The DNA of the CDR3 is TGCGCCAGCAGCCATCCGGACAGGGGAAACATTCAGTACTTC.

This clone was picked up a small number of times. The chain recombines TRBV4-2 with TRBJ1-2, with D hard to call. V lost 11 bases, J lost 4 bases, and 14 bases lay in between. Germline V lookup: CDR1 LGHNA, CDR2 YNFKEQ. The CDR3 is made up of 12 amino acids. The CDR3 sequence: CASEGEGYGYTF. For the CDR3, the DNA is TGTGCCTCTGAGGGCGAAGGCTATGGCTACACCTTC.

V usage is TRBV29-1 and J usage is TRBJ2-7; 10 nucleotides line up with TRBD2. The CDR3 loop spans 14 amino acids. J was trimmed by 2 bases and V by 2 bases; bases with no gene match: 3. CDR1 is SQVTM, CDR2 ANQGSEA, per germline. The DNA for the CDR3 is TGCAGCGTTGAACAGCGGGAGGGGACCTACGAGCAGTACTTC. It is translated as CSVEQREGTYEQYF.

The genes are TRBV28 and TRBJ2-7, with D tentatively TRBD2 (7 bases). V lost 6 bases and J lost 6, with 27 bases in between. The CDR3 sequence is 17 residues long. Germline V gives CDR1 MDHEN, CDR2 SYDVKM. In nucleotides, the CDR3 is TGTGCCAGCAGCCACCAAAGGGGGGAGGGCACCGGATGCGAGCAGTACTTC. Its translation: CASSHQRGEGTGCEQYF.

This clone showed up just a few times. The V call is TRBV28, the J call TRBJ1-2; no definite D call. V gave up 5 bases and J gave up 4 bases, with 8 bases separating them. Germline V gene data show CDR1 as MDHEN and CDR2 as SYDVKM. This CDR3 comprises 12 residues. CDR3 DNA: TGTGCCAGCAGTACCCCGGGCTATGGCTACACCTTC. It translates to CASSTPGYGYTF.

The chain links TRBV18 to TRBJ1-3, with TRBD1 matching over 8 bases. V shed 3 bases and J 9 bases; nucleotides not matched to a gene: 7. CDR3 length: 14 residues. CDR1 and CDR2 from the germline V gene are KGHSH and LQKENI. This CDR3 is CASSPDRGVLTIYF. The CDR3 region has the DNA TGTGCCAGCTCACCTGACAGGGGTGTCCTCACCATATATTTT.

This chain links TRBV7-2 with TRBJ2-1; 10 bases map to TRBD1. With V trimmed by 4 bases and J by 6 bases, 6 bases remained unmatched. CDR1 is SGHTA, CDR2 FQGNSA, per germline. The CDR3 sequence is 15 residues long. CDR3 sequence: CASSSPGQGINEQFF. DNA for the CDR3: TGTGCCAGCAGCTCCCCGGGACAGGGGATCAATGAGCAGTTCTTC.

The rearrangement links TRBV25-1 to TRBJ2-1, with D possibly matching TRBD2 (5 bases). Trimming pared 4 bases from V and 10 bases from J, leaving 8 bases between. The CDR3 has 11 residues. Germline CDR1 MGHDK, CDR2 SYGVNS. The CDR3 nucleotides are TGTGCCAGCAGTGGTTGGGAGGAGCAGTTCTTC. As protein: CASSGWEEQFF.

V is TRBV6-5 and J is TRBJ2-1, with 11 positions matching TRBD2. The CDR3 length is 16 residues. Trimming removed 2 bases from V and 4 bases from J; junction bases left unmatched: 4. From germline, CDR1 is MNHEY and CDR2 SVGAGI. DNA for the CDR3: TGTGCCAGCAGTTACGAGGGGACTAGCGGATACAATGAGCAGTTCTTC. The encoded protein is CASSYEGTSGYNEQFF.

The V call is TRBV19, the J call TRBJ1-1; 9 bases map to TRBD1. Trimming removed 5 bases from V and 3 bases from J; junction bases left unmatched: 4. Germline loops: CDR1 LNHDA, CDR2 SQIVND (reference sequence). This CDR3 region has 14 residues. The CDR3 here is CASSPWTGDTEAFF. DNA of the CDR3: TGTGCCAGTAGTCCCTGGACAGGGGACACTGAAGCTTTCTTT. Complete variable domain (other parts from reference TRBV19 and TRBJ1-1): DGGITQSPKYLFRKEGQNVTLSCEQNLNHDAMYWYRQDPGQGLRLIYYSQIVNDFQKGDIAEGYSVSREKKESFPLTVTSAQKNPTAFYLCASSPWTGDTEAFFGQGTRLTVV.

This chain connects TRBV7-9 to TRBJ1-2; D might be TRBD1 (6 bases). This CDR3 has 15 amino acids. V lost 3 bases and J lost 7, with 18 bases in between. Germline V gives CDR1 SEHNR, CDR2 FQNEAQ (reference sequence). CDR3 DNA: TGTGCCAGCAGCTTTGAGGCAGGGGCCTCTGGTGGCTACACCTTC. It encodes CASSFEAGASGGYTF.

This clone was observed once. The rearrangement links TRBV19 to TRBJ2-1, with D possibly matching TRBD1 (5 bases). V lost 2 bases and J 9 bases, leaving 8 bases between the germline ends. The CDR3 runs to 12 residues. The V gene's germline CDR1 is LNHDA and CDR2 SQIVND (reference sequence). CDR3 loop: CASSIRGAEQFF. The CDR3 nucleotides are TGTGCCAGTAGTATAAGGGGCGCTGAGCAGTTCTTC.

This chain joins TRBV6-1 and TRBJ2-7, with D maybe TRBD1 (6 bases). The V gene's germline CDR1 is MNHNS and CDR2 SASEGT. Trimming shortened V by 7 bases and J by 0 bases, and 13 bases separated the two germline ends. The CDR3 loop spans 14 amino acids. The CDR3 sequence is CASTDRRPSYEQYF. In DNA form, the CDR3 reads TGTGCCAGCACCGACAGGAGACCCTCCTACGAGCAGTACTTC.

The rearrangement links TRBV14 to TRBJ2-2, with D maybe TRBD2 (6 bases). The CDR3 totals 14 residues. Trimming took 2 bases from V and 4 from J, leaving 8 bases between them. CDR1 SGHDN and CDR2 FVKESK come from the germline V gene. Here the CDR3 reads CASSQLRGTGELFF. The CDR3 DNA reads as TGTGCCAGCAGCCAATTGCGGGGCACCGGGGAGCTGTTTTTT.

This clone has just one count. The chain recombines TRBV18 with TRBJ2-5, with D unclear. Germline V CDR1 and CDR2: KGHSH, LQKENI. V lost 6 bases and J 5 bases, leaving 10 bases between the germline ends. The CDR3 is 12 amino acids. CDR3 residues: CASSAYAETQYF. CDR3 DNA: TGTGCCAGCTCCGCCTACGCGGAGACCCAGTACTTC.

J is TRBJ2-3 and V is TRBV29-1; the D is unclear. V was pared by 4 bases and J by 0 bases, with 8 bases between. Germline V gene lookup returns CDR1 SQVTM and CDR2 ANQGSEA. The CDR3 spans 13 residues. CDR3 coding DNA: TGCAGCGTTGGCTCAGAAAGCACAGATACGCAGTATTTT. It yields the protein CSVGSESTDTQYF.

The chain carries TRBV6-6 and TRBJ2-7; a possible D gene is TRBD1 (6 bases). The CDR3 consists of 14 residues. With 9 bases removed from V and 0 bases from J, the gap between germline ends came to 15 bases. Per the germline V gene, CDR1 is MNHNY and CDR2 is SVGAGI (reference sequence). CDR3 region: CASNGDTGSYEQYF. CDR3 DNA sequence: TGTGCCAGTAATGGGGACACTGGCTCCTACGAGCAGTACTTC.

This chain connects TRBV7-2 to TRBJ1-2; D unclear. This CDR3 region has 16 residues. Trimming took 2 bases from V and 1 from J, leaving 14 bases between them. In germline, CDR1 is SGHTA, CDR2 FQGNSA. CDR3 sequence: CASSLMSGPLNYGYTF. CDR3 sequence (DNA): TGTGCCAGCAGCTTAATGTCCGGTCCCCTTAACTATGGCTACACCTTC.

In nucleotides, the CDR3 is TGTGCCAGCAGCCGGACCGCCCCTAATGAAAAACTGTTTTTT. This gives the protein CASSRTAPNEKLFF. J is TRBJ1-4 and V is TRBV7-8; D not certain. The germline CDR1 and CDR2 sequences are SGHVS and FQNEAQ. Trimming cost V 5 bases and J 3 bases, with 10 bases left between them. There are 14 residues in the CDR3.